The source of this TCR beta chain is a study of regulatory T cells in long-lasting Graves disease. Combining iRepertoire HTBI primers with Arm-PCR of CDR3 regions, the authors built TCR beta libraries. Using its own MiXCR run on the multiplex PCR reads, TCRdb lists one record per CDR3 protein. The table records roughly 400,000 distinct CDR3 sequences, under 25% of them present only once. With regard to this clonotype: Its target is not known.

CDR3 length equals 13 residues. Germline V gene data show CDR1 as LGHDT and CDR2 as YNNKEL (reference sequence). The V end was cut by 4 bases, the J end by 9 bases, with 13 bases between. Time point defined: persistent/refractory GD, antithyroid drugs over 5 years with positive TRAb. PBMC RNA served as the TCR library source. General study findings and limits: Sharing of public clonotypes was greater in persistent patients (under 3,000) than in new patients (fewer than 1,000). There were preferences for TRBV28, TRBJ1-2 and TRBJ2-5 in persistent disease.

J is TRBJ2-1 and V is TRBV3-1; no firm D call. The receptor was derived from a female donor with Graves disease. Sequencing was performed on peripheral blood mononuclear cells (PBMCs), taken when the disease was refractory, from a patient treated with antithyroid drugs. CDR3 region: CASSRDEFGEQFF. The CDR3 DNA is TGTGCCAGCAGCCGAGACGAATTTGGTGAGCAGTTCTTC.